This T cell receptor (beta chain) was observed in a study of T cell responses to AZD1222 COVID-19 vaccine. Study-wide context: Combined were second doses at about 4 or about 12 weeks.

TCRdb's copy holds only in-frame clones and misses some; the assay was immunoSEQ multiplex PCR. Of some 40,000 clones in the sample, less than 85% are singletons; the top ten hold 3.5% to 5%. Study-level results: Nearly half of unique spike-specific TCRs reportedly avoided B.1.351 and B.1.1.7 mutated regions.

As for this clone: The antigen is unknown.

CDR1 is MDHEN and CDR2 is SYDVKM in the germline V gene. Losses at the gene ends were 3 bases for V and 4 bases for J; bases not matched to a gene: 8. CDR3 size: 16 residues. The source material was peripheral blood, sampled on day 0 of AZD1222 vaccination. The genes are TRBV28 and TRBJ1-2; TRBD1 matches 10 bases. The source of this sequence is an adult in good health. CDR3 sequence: CASSLQPGQGSYGYTF. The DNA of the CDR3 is TGTGCCAGCAGTTTGCAGCCGGGACAGGGGTCCTATGGCTACACCTTC.